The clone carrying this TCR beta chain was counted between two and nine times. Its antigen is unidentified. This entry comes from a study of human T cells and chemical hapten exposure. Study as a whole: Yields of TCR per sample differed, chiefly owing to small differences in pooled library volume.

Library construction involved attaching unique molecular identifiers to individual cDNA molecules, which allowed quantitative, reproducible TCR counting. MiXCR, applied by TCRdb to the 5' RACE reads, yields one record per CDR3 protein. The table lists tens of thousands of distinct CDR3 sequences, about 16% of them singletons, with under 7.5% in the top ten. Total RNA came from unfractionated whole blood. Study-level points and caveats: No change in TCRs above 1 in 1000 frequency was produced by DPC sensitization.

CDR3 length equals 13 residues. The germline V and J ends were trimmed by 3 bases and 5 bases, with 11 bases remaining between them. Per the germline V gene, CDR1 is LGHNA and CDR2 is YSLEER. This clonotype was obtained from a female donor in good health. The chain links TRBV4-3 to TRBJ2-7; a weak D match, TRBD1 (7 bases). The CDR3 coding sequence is TGCGCCAGCAGCCATCGCAGGGGGGACGAGCAGTACTTC. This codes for CASSHRRGDEQYF.